This record looks at one TCR beta chain sequence and its context. Its antigen is not known. A single record per CDR3 protein comes from TCRdb applying MiXCR to the RT-PCR reads. The sample yields 500,000 to 600,000 distinct CDR3 sequences, less than 10% seen once. Germline V gene data show CDR1 as SGHDT and CDR2 as YYEEEE. This CDR3 contains 14 residues. The V and J ends lost 3 bases and 3 bases, in that order; junction bases with no gene match: 6. This sample is part of a study of response to subunit inactivated influenza vaccine. Regarding the study as a whole: Each seasonal influenza vaccination recruits few new T cells, the authors suggested.

The specimen comprised PBMCs from blood, sampled about 24 months after vaccination. This receptor was obtained from a man in his fifties or sixties who received an inactivated influenza vaccine. This rearrangement joins TRBV5-6 to TRBJ2-7; 7 bases map to TRBD2. DNA for the CDR3: TGTGCCAGCAGCTCCGGGGGGAACAACTACGAGCAGTACTTC. Protein product: CASSSGGNNYEQYF.